This T cell receptor (beta chain) was sequenced during a study of shared clonotypes between healthy human individuals. Generated by immunoSEQ multiplex PCR, the TCRdb table keeps only in-frame clones and is missing some. The table has roughly 2.5 million clones, around 90% seen once. V was shortened by 5 bases and J by 5 bases, with 15 bases between the two germline ends. The V gene's germline CDR1 is SGHTA and CDR2 FQGTGA. The CDR3 runs to 14 residues. This receptor was identified in a man aged 18 to 35 in good health. The sequenced material came from naive CD4+ T cells sorted from blood. Subset denoted: CD45RA+ positively selected. V gene TRBV7-3 combines with J gene TRBJ2-5, with D maybe TRBD2 (5 bases). The CDR3 reads CASSPGLWAETQYF. CDR3 sequence (DNA): TGTGCCAGCAGCCCCGGACTGTGGGCGGAGACCCAGTACTTC. Based on the CDR3 plus reference TRBV7-3 and TRBJ2-5, the full variable domain is GAGVSQTPSNKVTEKGKYVELRCDPISGHTALYWYRQSLGQGPEFLIYFQGTGAADDSGLPNDRFFAVRPEGSVSTLKIQRTERGDSAVYLCASSPGLWAETQYFGPGTRLLVL.